The 5 T cell receptor beta chains below come from one sample, sequenced in a study of T cell clonality in common variable immunodeficiency. Repertoires were generated with immunoSEQ multiplex PCR, while TCRdb's copy carries only in-frame clones and drops some. The sample is made up of 40,000 to 60,000 clones, none counted only once. Sequencing was performed on peripheral blood mononuclear cells. All receptors derive from a person aged 18-70 years in good health.

This clone appeared many times. Partial CDR3 DNA: TGTGCCAGCTCACCACCTTCAGGGGTGGGAATCAGTGAG. As protein: CASSPPSGVGISE. The CDR3, in full, reads CASSPPSGVGISEQFF. V is TRBV18 and J is TRBJ2-1; D perhaps matches TRBD1 (6 bases). Coverage ceases 3 residues before the CDR3 finishes, and the germline J gene fills in the end. The CDR3 runs 16 residues. The V gene's germline CDR1 is KGHSH and CDR2 LQKENI. Trimming pared 0 bases from V and 9 bases from J, leaving 18 bases between.

Concerning this clone: The CDR3 extends 3 residues past the end of the read, so its final part is completed from the germline J gene. The genes are TRBV18 and TRBJ1-2; no clear D. CDR3 length equals 12 residues. Per the germline V gene, CDR1 is KGHSH and CDR2 is LQKENI. The CDR3 reads CASSPVVDTYTF. The covered CDR3 bases are TGTGCCAGCTCACCAGTGGTAGATACC.

This clone was seen many times. The missing CDR3 end, 3 residues past where the read stops, is filled in from the germline J gene. The chain couples TRBV29-1 to TRBJ2-2; 9 nucleotides align to TRBD1. The CDR3 loop spans 14 amino acids. Germline assignment: CDR1 SQVTM and CDR2 ANQGSEA. CDR3 region: CSALGGQGDEKLFF. The sequenced part of the CDR3 DNA is TGCAGCGCCCTAGGGGGACAGGGAGATGAAAAG.

This clone was observed many times. Read sequence stops 3 residues before the CDR3 end, and the germline J gene provides the missing end. V and J are TRBV7-2 and TRBJ2-1, with 9 bases aligning to TRBD2. The CDR3 runs 14 residues. CDR1 SGHTA and CDR2 FQGNSA come from the germline V gene. The trim removed 2 bases at V and 9 bases at J, leaving 5 bases unmatched. CDR3 protein: CASSLLAGVSEQFF. The sequenced part of the CDR3 DNA is TGTGCCAGCAGCTTATTAGCGGGAGTATCTGAG. Complete variable domain (other parts from reference TRBV7-2 and TRBJ2-1): GAGVSQSPSNKVTEKGKDVELRCDPISGHTALYWYRQSLGQGLEFLIYFQGNSAPDKSGLPSDRFSAERTGGSVSTLTIQRTQQEDSAVYLCASSLLAGVSEQFFGPGTRLTVL.

Ten or more counts support this clone. The sequenced fragment ends 3 residues before the CDR3 boundary, so the rest is inferred from the germline J gene. J is TRBJ1-2 and V is TRBV30; the match to TRBD1 covers 7 bases. The CDR3 length is 13 residues. V shed 3 bases, J shed 5 bases, and the junction held 6 bases outside the gene matches. The germline gives CDR1 GTSNPN, CDR2 SVGIG (reference sequence). CDR3: CAWRRQGTYGYTF. The CDR3 bases that were read are TGTGCCTGGAGAAGACAGGGTACTTATGGC.